This T cell receptor beta chain is from a study of regulatory T cells in long-lasting Graves disease. Study details: Graves' patients (newly diagnosed) had been on antithyroid drugs under 3 months.

A few counts support this clonotype. The antigen remains unidentified. For TCR beta, libraries came from iRepertoire HTBI primers and Arm-PCR of CDR3 regions. MiXCR, run by TCRdb on the multiplex PCR reads, gives a single entry per CDR3 protein. This sample carries over 200,000 distinct CDR3 sequences, approximately 20% of them seen once, and the ten largest clones take 14%. V was clipped by 7 bases and J by 7 bases; unmatched bases: 4. This CDR3 contains 12 residues. Germline-derived CDR1 and CDR2 are LGHNT and FRNRAP. This sample's time point: newly diagnosed GD, antithyroid drugs for less than 3 months. Generation of the TCR library employed RNA extracted from PBMCs. General observations from the study: Repertoires from persistent disease leaned toward TRBV28, TRBJ1-2 and TRBJ2-5. Possibly, accuracy suffered from the small sample size.

This same sample was also part of a study on T cells in Graves' hyperthyroidism and ophthalmopathy.

The rearrangement links TRBV12-5 to TRBJ2-1; 7 bases line up with TRBD2. This TCR was recovered from a woman in her 30s with Graves disease. Sequenced here: peripheral blood mononuclear cells (PBMCs), sampled at new diagnosis, from a patient treated with antithyroid drugs. CDR3 in amino acids: CASAPGGNEQFF. CDR3 sequence (DNA): TGTGCTAGTGCCCCGGGGGGTAATGAGCAGTTCTTC.